The T cell receptor (beta chain) described here comes from a study of blood T cells in healthy people across ages. CDR3 length equals 13 residues. The germline V gene encodes CDR1 SEHNR and CDR2 FQNEAQ (reference sequence). V was trimmed by 4 bases and J by 3 bases, leaving 9 bases between them. This clonotype was counted a few times. It was with a sample-barcoded 5' primer and a J-beta primer mix that a second PCR of about 7 to 12 cycles was run. A single record per CDR3 protein comes from TCRdb applying MiXCR to the 5' RACE reads. The sample has around 1.5 million distinct CDR3 sequences; roughly 32% are singletons. Researchers report isolating at least 6 million PBMCs per sample.

Sequenced sample: blood. V is TRBV7-9 and J is TRBJ1-2, with a possible D match to TRBD1 (6 bases). The clonotype originates from a woman between 25 and 40 years old in good health. CDR3 region: CASSSGDHYGYTF. CDR3 DNA: TGTGCCAGCAGCTCAGGGGATCACTATGGCTACACCTTC.